This T cell receptor beta chain was sequenced for a study of tumor-infiltrating lymphocytes in oesophageal squamous cell carcinoma. Via MiXCR, TCRdb re-called the PCR reads, giving one row per CDR3 protein. The table shows fewer than 11,000 distinct CDR3 sequences, with roughly three fifths occurring only once. The receptor was isolated from a female donor with esophageal squamous cell carcinoma. Sequences were obtained from esophageal tumor tissue.

This CDR3 reads CASSELQGYEQFF. CDR3 nucleotides: TGTGCCAGCAGTGAACTACAGGGCTACGAGCAGTTCTTC. The chain combines TRBV6-1 with TRBJ2-1, with TRBD1 as a possible D gene (6 bases). Germline loops: CDR1 MNHNS, CDR2 SASEGT. This CDR3 comprises 13 residues. With 2 bases removed from V and 10 bases from J, the gap between germline ends came to 12 bases.